The 20 T cell receptor beta chains presented below share a single source sample, sequenced in a study of shared clonotypes between healthy human individuals. TCRdb's table, derived via immunoSEQ multiplex PCR, lists solely in-frame clones and lacks some. The table has 2,500,000 or so clones, 80% to 95% seen once; the top ten hold 0.36%. Sequenced input: naive CD4+ T cells from PBMCs. The subset denotes: CD45RA+ positively selected. All receptors come from a man aged 18 to 30 in good health. Some clones in this sample may be carry-over from other donors' samples.

Points on this clone: This CDR3 is also generated by other DNA sequences in the sample. The gene calls are TRBV7-2 and TRBJ1-5; the match to TRBD1 covers 9 bases. The trim removed 2 bases at V and 10 bases at J, leaving 0 bases unmatched. CDR3 length equals 12 residues. Germline assignment: CDR1 SGHTA and CDR2 FQGNSA. CDR3 in amino acids: CASSLTGGPQHF. The CDR3 DNA reads TGTGCCAGCAGCTTAACAGGGGGCCCCCAGCATTTT.

The rearrangement links TRBV5-1 to TRBJ2-3; the match to TRBD2 covers 14 bases. Germline V gene lookup returns CDR1 SGHRS and CDR2 YFSETQ. After removal of 4 bases from V and 4 bases from J, the junction contained 2 bases not matched to a gene. This CDR3 comprises 15 residues. This CDR3 is CASSGLAGGADTQYF. As DNA, the CDR3 is TGCGCCAGCAGCGGACTAGCGGGAGGTGCAGATACGCAGTATTTT. Full variable domain (remainder filled in from reference TRBV5-1 and TRBJ2-3): KAGVTQTPRYLIKTRGQQVTLSCSPISGHRSVSWYQQTPGQGLQFLFEYFSETQRNKGNFPGRFSGRQFSNSRSEMNVSTLELGDSALYLCASSGLAGGADTQYFGPGTRLTVL.

The rearrangement links TRBV6-4 to TRBJ2-3; 11 nucleotides match TRBD2. The CDR3 is made up of 17 amino acids. The J segment lost 0 bases and the V segment lost 7 bases, leaving 9 bases of the junction unmatched. Germline V gene sequence: CDR1 MRHNA, CDR2 SNTAGT. CDR3 nucleotide sequence: TGTGCCAGCAAACGGCTAGCGGGAGGAACCAGCACAGATACGCAGTATTTT. Translated: CASKRLAGGTSTDTQYF.

The chain has TRBV5-1 and TRBJ2-2; TRBD2 agrees at 8 bases. Unmatched junction bases numbered 12, after V lost 4 bases and J lost 7 bases. Germline CDR1 and CDR2: SGHRS and YFSETQ. CDR3 length: 16 amino acids. Here the CDR3 reads CASSQGSGSWVGELFF. CDR3 bases: TGCGCCAGCAGCCAGGGGAGCGGGAGTTGGGTCGGGGAGCTGTTTTTT.

This chain uses TRBV5-1 with TRBJ1-4, with 8 bases fitting TRBD1. The trim removed 6 bases at V and 3 bases at J, leaving 7 bases unmatched. Germline V gives CDR1 SGHRS, CDR2 YFSETQ. The CDR3 sequence is 15 residues long. The chain's CDR3 is CASTLQGASNEKLFF. The CDR3 nucleotides are TGCGCCAGCACTCTCCAGGGGGCGTCTAATGAAAAACTGTTTTTT.

The rearrangement joins TRBV28 to TRBJ1-5; perhaps TRBD1 as D (6 bases). Per the germline V gene, CDR1 is MDHEN and CDR2 is SYDVKM. Trimming took 6 bases from V and 6 from J, leaving 9 bases between them. CDR3 length: 12 residues. CDR3 bases: TGTGCCAGCAGCAGGGGTGGTCAGCCCCAGCATTTT. It specifies CASSRGGQPQHF.

This clone occurred once. The rearrangement joins TRBV7-2 to TRBJ1-2; D is ambiguous. CDR1 SGHTA and CDR2 FQGNSA come from the germline V gene. This CDR3 comprises 11 residues. The V end was cut by 2 bases, the J end by 6 bases, with 4 bases between. The CDR3 sequence is CASSLIHGYTF. The CDR3 bases are TGTGCCAGCAGCTTAATCCATGGCTACACCTTC. The complete variable domain, with remaining parts taken from reference TRBV7-2 and TRBJ1-2, reads GAGVSQSPSNKVTEKGKDVELRCDPISGHTALYWYRQSLGQGLEFLIYFQGNSAPDKSGLPSDRFSAERTGGSVSTLTIQRTQQEDSAVYLCASSLIHGYTFGSGTRLTVV.

V is TRBV19 and J is TRBJ1-5, with D tentatively TRBD1 (5 bases). The CDR3 totals 14 residues. From germline, CDR1 is LNHDA and CDR2 SQIVND (reference sequence). Trimming took 4 bases from V and 3 from J, leaving 10 bases between them. The CDR3 DNA is TGTGCCAGTAGTACCCGACAGATCAATCAGCCCCAGCATTTT. Residues: CASSTRQINQPQHF.

The chain couples TRBV18 to TRBJ1-2, with D uncertain. The germline CDR1 and CDR2 sequences are KGHSH and LQKENI. Trimming stripped 6 bases from V and 8 bases from J, with 13 bases between. The CDR3 is made up of 12 amino acids. CDR3 protein: CASSAPLWGYTF. CDR3 sequence (DNA): TGTGCCAGCTCGGCCCCTCTGTGGGGCTACACCTTC.

The genes are TRBV6-5 and TRBJ2-7; the match to TRBD2 covers 9 bases. Germline V gives CDR1 MNHEY, CDR2 SVGAGI. The CDR3 runs 15 residues. Trimming at V came to 2 bases and at J to 4 bases, leaving 6 bases not matched to a gene. The DNA for the CDR3 is TGTGCCAGCAGTTACCAAGCGGGAGGCTTTTACGAGCAGTACTTC. Encoded protein: CASSYQAGGFYEQYF.

The chain is built from TRBV7-9 and TRBJ2-5; either TRBD1 or TRBD2 may fit D (5 bases each). Gene TRBJ2-7 matches the end of the DNA better, so the J call may be wrong. CDR1 and CDR2 (germline): SEHNR, FQNEAQ (reference sequence). This CDR3 contains 15 residues. The CDR3 loop is CASSLDSGRIYEQYF. The CDR3 bases are TGTGCCAGCAGCCTCGATTCGGGACGGATATACGAGCAGTACTTC.

The V and J genes are TRBV13 and TRBJ2-5; D might be TRBD2 (6 bases). This CDR3 comprises 16 residues. CDR1 and CDR2 from the germline V gene are PRHDT and FYEKMQ (reference sequence). The germline V and J ends were trimmed by 6 bases and 0 bases, with 17 bases remaining between them. CDR3 nucleotides: TGTGCCAGCAGTAGAGGCGGGGACCCGTACCAAGAGACCCAGTACTTC. Translation: CASSRGGDPYQETQYF.

The chain combines TRBV7-8 with TRBJ2-3; D not certain. CDR1 is SGHVS and CDR2 is FQNEAQ in the germline V gene. Trimming removed 1 base from V and 2 bases from J, with 16 bases in between. There are 17 residues in the CDR3. CDR3 protein: CASSLEPPMATTDTQYF. CDR3 sequence (DNA): TGTGCCAGCAGCTTAGAACCTCCTATGGCTACCACAGATACGCAGTATTTT.

The chain uses TRBV5-6 and TRBJ2-1; possible D gene TRBD2, 6 bases. Trimming pared 4 bases from V and 0 bases from J, leaving 17 bases between. CDR1 is SGHDT, CDR2 YYEEEE, per germline. The CDR3 loop spans 17 amino acids. CDR3 coding DNA: TGTGCCAGCAGCCATCGGGACGCGGGAAGCTCCTACAATGAGCAGTTCTTC. It codes for CASSHRDAGSSYNEQFF.

This clone was counted once. This chain links TRBV29-1 with TRBJ1-4; D is unresolved. CDR1 and CDR2 (germline): SQVTM, ANQGSEA. V was trimmed by 1 base and J by 7 bases, leaving 13 bases between them. This CDR3 region has 14 residues. This CDR3 is CSVEVTHGSEKLFF. The CDR3 nucleotides read TGCAGCGTTGAAGTTACCCATGGCAGTGAAAAACTGTTTTTT.

The chain uses TRBV18 and TRBJ2-3, with D hard to call. This CDR3 has 15 residues. The ends were cut back, 5 bases at V and 0 bases at J, with 12 bases in the middle. CDR1 and CDR2 (germline): KGHSH, LQKENI. The CDR3, as DNA: TGTGCCAGCTCATCCATGACTGGTAGCACAGATACGCAGTATTTT. Translating gives CASSSMTGSTDTQYF.

Worth noting for this clone: This sample also contains other DNA sequences that code for the same CDR3. The chain combines TRBV2 with TRBJ2-7; either TRBD1 or TRBD2 may fit D (5 bases each). Germline V gives CDR1 SNHLY, CDR2 FYNNEI. CDR3 length: 11 residues. Trimming took 0 bases from V and 10 from J, leaving 7 bases between them. As DNA, the CDR3 is TGTGCCAGCAGTGAAGCGGGGGAACAGTACTTC. This gives the protein CASSEAGEQYF.

Comments on this clone: This specimen includes other DNA sequences encoding the same CDR3. The rearrangement joins TRBV7-9 to TRBJ2-3; D remains unclear. The V gene lost 2 bases and the J gene lost 6 bases, with 3 bases spanning the gap. Germline V gives CDR1 SEHNR, CDR2 FQNEAQ (reference sequence). This CDR3 spans 11 amino acids. CDR3 sequence reads: CASSLSDTQYF. The DNA of the CDR3 is TGTGCCAGCAGCTTATCGGATACGCAGTATTTT.

CDR3 nucleotides: TGCAGCGTTGGGGGGACACTCAATGAAAAACTGTTTTTT. Translating gives CSVGGTLNEKLFF. The chain is built from TRBV29-1 and TRBJ1-4; tentatively, D is TRBD1 (6 bases). This CDR3 is built from 13 residues. V was clipped by 4 bases and J by 5 bases, with 11 bases between them. Germline CDR1 is SQVTM and CDR2 is ANQGSEA.

This clone has only one observation. V usage is TRBV5-1 and J usage is TRBJ2-3, with a possible D match to TRBD2 (7 bases). CDR3 size: 14 residues. Deletions cut 7 bases from V and 1 base from J, with 13 bases between. Germline V gives CDR1 SGHRS, CDR2 YFSETQ. The CDR3 reads CASGGAGGTDTQYF. The DNA of the CDR3 is TGCGCCAGCGGGGGGGCCGGTGGCACAGATACGCAGTATTTT.